The clone carrying this T cell receptor beta chain was found a few times. What it binds is unknown. Via MiXCR, TCRdb re-called the 5' RACE reads, giving one row per CDR3 protein. Of around 1.7 million distinct CDR3 sequences in the sample, about 31% were seen once. This sample is drawn from a study of identical twins. There are 14 residues in the CDR3. V was shortened by 8 bases and J by 0 bases, with 14 bases between the two germline ends. The germline CDR1 and CDR2 sequences are DFQATT and SNEGSKA (reference sequence). Whole-study findings and limits: Within monozygotic twins, out-of-frame TCR alpha sharing was underestimated by the models. The study found excess low generation probability among twin-shared out-of-frame alpha sequences.

Sequencing was performed on cord blood. V is TRBV20-1 and J is TRBJ2-1; the D is unclear. The TCR was taken from a newborn girl in good health. The CDR3 bases are TGCAGTTATCGTTCCAGTTACTCCTACAATGAGCAGTTCTTC. Protein product: CSYRSSYSYNEQFF.